This record looks at one T cell receptor beta chain sequence and its context. Its target is not known. This sample stems from a study of long-term antiretroviral therapy in people with HIV. CDR1 and CDR2 from the germline V gene are SGHDT and YYEEEE. The CDR3 extends over 16 amino acids. J lost 5 bases, V lost 2 bases, and 13 bases had no gene match. Overall study results and limits: ART adherence, viral resistance and therapy changes were not recorded. Pre-ART clonal expansion yielded clones that dominated the repertoire at all time points.

A v3.0 immunoSEQ assay was performed at survey level. Data came from immunoSEQ multiplex PCR; TCRdb stores just in-frame clones and leaves some out. The table has 15,000 to 25,000 clones, about 91% seen once. There were no participants with HIV treated outside the United States. This clonotype was sampled from a young man with HIV. Specimen: unsorted PBMCs, collected 2.1 years after starting antiretroviral therapy. The J gene is TRBJ2-7, the V gene TRBV5-6; 7 bases are a match to TRBD2. The CDR3 is CASSLRFRALADEQYF. CDR3 DNA sequence: TGTGCCAGCAGCTTAAGGTTCAGGGCTCTAGCGGACGAGCAGTACTTC.